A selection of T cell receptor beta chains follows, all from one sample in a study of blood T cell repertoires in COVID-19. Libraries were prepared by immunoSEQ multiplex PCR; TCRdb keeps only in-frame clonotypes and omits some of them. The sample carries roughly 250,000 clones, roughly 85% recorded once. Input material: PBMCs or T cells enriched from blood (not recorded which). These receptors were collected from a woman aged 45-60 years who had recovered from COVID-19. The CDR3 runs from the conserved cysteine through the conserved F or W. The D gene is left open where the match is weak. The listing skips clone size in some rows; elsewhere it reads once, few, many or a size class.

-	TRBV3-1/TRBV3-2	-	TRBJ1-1	CASSSSSRDTEAFF	TGTGCCAGCAGCTCCTCAAGTCGGGACACTGAAGCTTTCTTT
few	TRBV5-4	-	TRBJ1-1	CASSLGTLGNTEAFF	TGTGCCAGCAGCCTAGGTACCCTCGGGAACACTGAAGCTTTCTTT
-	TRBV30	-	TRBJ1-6	CAWSTAGVASPLHF	TGTGCCTGGAGTACAGCAGGGGTTGCTTCACCCCTCCACTTT
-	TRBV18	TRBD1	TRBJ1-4	CASSPPGTGGEKLFF	TGTGCCAGCTCACCACCTGGTACAGGGGGAGAAAAACTGTTTTTT
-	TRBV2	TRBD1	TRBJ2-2	CASKRRLGTGEFTGELFF	TGTGCCAGCAAACGACGACTAGGGACAGGGGAATTTACCGGGGAGCTGTTTTTT
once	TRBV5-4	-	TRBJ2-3	CASSLLLRAVGTDTQYF	TGTGCCAGCAGCTTGTTGCTTCGAGCGGTGGGCACAGATACGCAGTATTTT
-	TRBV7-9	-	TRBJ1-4	CASSPAGQKLFF	TGTGCCAGCAGCCCAGCGGGTCAAAAACTGTTTTTT
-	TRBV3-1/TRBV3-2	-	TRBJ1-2	CASSRGPLQGYTF	TGTGCCAGCAGCCGTGGGCCTCTTCAGGGCTACACCTTC
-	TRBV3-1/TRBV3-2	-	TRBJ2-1	CASSLPGLTSNEQFF	TGTGCCAGCAGCCTCCCGGGACTGACCTCCAATGAGCAGTTCTTC
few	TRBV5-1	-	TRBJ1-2	CASSLGPSPGYTF	TGCGCCAGCAGCTTGGGGCCGTCCCCCGGCTACACCTTC
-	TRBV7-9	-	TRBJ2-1	CASSSARGGSYNEQFF	TGTGCCAGCAGCTCGGCCCGCGGAGGGTCCTACAATGAGCAGTTCTTC
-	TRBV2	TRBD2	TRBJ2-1	CASSTSSGRALDNEQFF	TGTGCCAGCAGTACCTCTAGCGGGAGGGCCCTCGACAATGAGCAGTTCTTC
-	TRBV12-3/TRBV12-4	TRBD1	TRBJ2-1	CASSPGQINEQFF	TGTGCCAGCAGCCCGGGACAGATCAATGAGCAGTTCTTC
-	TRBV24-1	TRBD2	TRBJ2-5	CATSDPGLAAQETQYF	TGTGCCACCAGTGACCCCGGACTAGCGGCACAAGAGACCCAGTACTTC
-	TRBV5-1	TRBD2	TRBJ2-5	CASSILAGVPETQYF	TGCGCCAGCAGCATACTAGCGGGAGTACCAGAGACCCAGTACTTC
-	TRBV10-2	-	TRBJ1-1	CASSNRATEAFF	TGCGCCAGCAGCAACAGGGCGACTGAAGCTTTCTTT
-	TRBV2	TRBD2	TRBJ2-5	CASSPLREGETQYF	TGTGCCAGCAGTCCCCTCCGGGAGGGGGAGACCCAGTACTTC
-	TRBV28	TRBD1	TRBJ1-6	CASKERQGGNSPLHF	TGTGCCAGCAAGGAAAGACAGGGCGGTAATTCACCCCTCCACTTT
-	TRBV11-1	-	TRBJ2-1	CASSLAPGVYNEQFF	TGTGCCAGCAGCTTAGCTCCGGGGGTGTACAATGAGCAGTTCTTC
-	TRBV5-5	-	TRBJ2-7	CASSLVAGTYEQYF	TGTGCCAGCAGCTTGGTAGCAGGGACCTACGAGCAGTACTTC
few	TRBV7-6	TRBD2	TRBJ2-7	CASSLVLAGGFSYEQYF	TGTGCCAGCAGCTTAGTACTAGCGGGAGGGTTCTCCTACGAGCAGTACTTC
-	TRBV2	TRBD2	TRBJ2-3	CASSSEAGNTQYF	TGTGCCAGCAGTTCGGAAGCGGGGAATACGCAGTATTTT